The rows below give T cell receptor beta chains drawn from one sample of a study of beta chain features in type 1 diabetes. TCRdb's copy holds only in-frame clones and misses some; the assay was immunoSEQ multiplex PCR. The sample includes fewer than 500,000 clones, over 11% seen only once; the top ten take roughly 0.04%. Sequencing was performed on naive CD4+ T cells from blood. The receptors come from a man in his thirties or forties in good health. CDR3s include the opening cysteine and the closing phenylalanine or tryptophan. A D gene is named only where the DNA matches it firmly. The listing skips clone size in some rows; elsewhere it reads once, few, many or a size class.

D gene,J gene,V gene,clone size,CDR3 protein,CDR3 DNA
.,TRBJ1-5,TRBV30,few,CAWSKQENQPQHF,TGTGCCTGGAGTAAACAGGAGAATCAGCCCCAGCATTTT
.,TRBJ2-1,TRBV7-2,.,CASSFSVEQFF,TGTGCCAGCAGCTTCAGCGTTGAGCAGTTCTTC
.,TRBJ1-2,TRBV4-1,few,CASSQDWRRGNYGYTF,TGCGCCAGCAGCCAAGATTGGCGGAGAGGGAACTATGGCTACACCTTC
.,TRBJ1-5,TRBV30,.,CAWSSGSNQPQHF,TGTGCCTGGAGTTCCGGTAGCAATCAGCCCCAGCATTTT
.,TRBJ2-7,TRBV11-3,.,CASSLYTEYEQYF,TGTGCCAGCAGCTTATACACAGAATACGAGCAGTACTTC
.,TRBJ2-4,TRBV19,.,CASRNRLAKNIQYF,TGTGCCAGTAGGAACAGACTAGCCAAAAACATTCAGTACTTC
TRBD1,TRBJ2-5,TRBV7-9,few,CASSFGDREETQYF,TGTGCCAGCAGCTTTGGGGACAGAGAGGAGACCCAGTACTTC
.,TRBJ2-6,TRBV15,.,CATSSDAGANVLTF,TGTGCCACCAGCAGTGACGCTGGGGCCAACGTCCTGACTTTC
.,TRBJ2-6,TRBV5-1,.,CASSRMGSSGANVLTF,TGCGCCAGCTCCCGAATGGGCAGCTCTGGGGCCAACGTCCTGACTTTC
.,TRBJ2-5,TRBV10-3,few,CAITSGAQKKTQYF,TGTGCCATAACCTCGGGCGCGCAGAAAAAGACCCAGTACTTC
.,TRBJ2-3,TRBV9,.,CASSPGVDTQYF,TGTGCCAGCAGCCCTGGGGTTGATACGCAGTATTTT
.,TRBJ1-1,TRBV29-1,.,CSVGPRMNTEAFF,TGCAGCGTTGGCCCCCGGATGAACACTGAAGCTTTCTTT
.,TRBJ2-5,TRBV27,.,CASKISGKETQYF,TGTGCCAGCAAAATTTCAGGGAAAGAGACCCAGTACTTC
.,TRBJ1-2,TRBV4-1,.,CASSQDWEANYGYTF,TGCGCCAGCAGCCAAGATTGGGAGGCTAACTATGGCTACACCTTC
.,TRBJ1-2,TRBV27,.,CASSFGIQYGYTF,TGTGCCAGCAGTTTTGGGATCCAATATGGCTACACCTTC
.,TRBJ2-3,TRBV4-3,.,CASSQDRWDTQYF,TGCGCCAGCAGCCAAGATCGGTGGGATACGCAGTATTTT
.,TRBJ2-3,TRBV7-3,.,CASSLSVLSTDTQYF,TGTGCCAGCAGCTTATCGGTTCTGAGCACAGATACGCAGTATTTT
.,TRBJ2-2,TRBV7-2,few,CASSLVPENTGELFF,TGTGCCAGCAGCTTAGTCCCAGAGAACACCGGGGAGCTGTTTTTT
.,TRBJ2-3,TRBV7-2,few,CASSLSGRPTDTQYF,TGTGCCAGCAGCTTATCCGGGCGGCCCACAGATACGCAGTATTTT
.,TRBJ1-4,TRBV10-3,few,CAIRATGDEKLFF,TGTGCCATCAGAGCTACAGGTGATGAAAAACTGTTTTTT
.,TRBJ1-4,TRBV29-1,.,CSVAARGEKLFF,TGCAGCGTTGCAGCCAGAGGAGAAAAACTGTTTTTT
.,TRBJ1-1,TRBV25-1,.,CASSAPGNTEAFF,TGTGCCAGCAGTGCCCCAGGGAACACTGAAGCTTTCTTT
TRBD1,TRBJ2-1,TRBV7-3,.,CASSLQGARNEQFF,TGTGCCAGCAGCTTGCAGGGGGCGCGCAATGAGCAGTTCTTC
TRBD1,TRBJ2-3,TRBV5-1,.,CASSLGQATDTQYF,TGCGCCAGCAGCCTCGGACAGGCCACAGATACGCAGTATTTT
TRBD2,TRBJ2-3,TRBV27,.,CASSLRRLAGGTDTQYF,TGTGCCAGCAGTTTAAGGCGACTAGCGGGAGGAACAGATACGCAGTATTTT
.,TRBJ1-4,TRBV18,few,CASSEGQVRNNEKLFF,TGTGCCAGCTCAGAAGGGCAGGTTCGAAATAATGAAAAACTGTTTTTT
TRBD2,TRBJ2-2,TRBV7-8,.,CASSLVESSGSHTGELFF,TGTGCCAGCAGCTTAGTAGAGTCTAGCGGGAGTCACACCGGGGAGCTGTTTTTT
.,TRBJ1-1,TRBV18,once,CASSPLNSRAHMNTEAFF,TGTGCCAGCTCACCACTGAACAGTAGGGCGCATATGAACACTGAAGCTTTCTTT
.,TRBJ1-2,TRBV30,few,CAWSVTRYTNYGYTF,TGTGCCTGGAGTGTAACGCGGTATACTAACTATGGCTACACCTTC
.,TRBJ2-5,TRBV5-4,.,CASSLRAEETQYF,TGTGCCAGCAGCTTGAGGGCTGAAGAGACCCAGTACTTC
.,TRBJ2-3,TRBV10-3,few,CAIGAPTSTDTQYF,TGTGCCATCGGTGCCCCCACTAGCACAGATACGCAGTATTTT
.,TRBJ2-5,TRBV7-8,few,CASRPNRGGQETQYF,TGTGCCAGCAGACCAAACAGAGGAGGCCAGGAGACCCAGTACTTC
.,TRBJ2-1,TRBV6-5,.,CASSYSRVPYNEQFF,TGTGCCAGCAGTTACTCGCGGGTTCCCTACAATGAGCAGTTCTTC
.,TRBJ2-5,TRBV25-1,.,CASSAYQETQYF,TGTGCCAGCAGTGCGTACCAAGAGACCCAGTACTTC
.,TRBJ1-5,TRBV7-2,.,CASSLAQAFQNQPQHF,TGTGCCAGCAGCTTAGCGCAAGCATTTCAAAATCAGCCCCAGCATTTT
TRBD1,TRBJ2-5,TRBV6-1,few,CASSRDRGSETQYF,TGTGCCAGCAGCCGGGACAGGGGATCGGAGACCCAGTACTTC
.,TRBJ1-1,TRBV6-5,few,CASSYLGGFNTEAFF,TGTGCCAGCAGTTACCTCGGGGGCTTTAACACTGAAGCTTTCTTT
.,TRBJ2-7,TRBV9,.,CASSVEPLSYEQYF,TGTGCCAGCAGCGTAGAACCTCTATCCTACGAGCAGTACTTC
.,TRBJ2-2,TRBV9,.,CASSVVVPGELFF,TGTGCCAGCAGCGTAGTAGTCCCCGGGGAGCTGTTTTTT
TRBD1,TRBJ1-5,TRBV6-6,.,CASSGEGANQPQHF,TGTGCCAGCAGTGGCGAGGGGGCAAATCAGCCCCAGCATTTT
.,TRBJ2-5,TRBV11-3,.,CASSLNGGETQYF,TGTGCCAGCAGCTTAAATGGAGGCGAGACCCAGTACTTC
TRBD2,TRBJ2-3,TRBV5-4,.,CASSLPSGSGTDTQYF,TGTGCCAGCAGCTTGCCTAGCGGGAGCGGGACAGATACGCAGTATTTT
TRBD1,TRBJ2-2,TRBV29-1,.,CSYTGTGGVGELFF,TGCAGCTACACCGGGACAGGGGGCGTCGGGGAGCTGTTTTTT
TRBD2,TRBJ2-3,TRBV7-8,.,CASSTRYSGNIPDTQYF,TGTGCCAGCAGCACCCGTTATAGCGGGAATATCCCGGATACGCAGTATTTT
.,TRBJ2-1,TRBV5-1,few,CASQLAGTSYNEQFF,TGCGCCAGCCAACTGGCGGGGACCTCCTACAATGAGCAGTTCTTC
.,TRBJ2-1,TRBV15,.,CATSRVLGGGYNEQFF,TGTGCCACCAGCAGAGTACTAGGAGGGGGCTACAATGAGCAGTTCTTC
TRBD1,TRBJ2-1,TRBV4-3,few,CASSQAAGGVNEQFF,TGCGCCAGCAGCCAAGCCGCAGGGGGAGTGAATGAGCAGTTCTTC
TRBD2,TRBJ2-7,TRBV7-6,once,CASSLGASGGHSSYEQYF,TGTGCCAGCAGCTTAGGTGCTAGCGGGGGCCACAGCTCCTACGAGCAGTACTTC
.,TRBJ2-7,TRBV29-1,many,CSVGEEYEQYF,TGCAGCGTTGGGGAGGAATACGAGCAGTACTTC
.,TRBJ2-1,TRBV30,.,CAWRPLGEVAYNEQFF,TGTGCCTGGAGGCCCTTGGGGGAAGTGGCTTACAATGAGCAGTTCTTC
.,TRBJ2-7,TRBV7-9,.,CASSLVGGASYEQYF,TGTGCCAGCAGCTTAGTGGGCGGGGCTTCCTACGAGCAGTACTTC